The 28 T cell receptor beta chains below were found in one sample sequenced in a study of OX40 agonist ivuxolimab in advanced cancers. Measured with immunoSEQ multiplex PCR; TCRdb has only the in-frame clones, and not every one. The sample consists of 50,000 to 75,000 clones, roughly four fifths of them appearing once. This specimen was CD4+ or CD8+ T cells sorted from blood, taken in a trial of the OX40 agonist ivuxolimab. The receptors stem from an adult with an advanced solid tumor such as melanoma, head and neck, liver or kidney cancer.

The chain combines TRBV4-3 with TRBJ2-5; a weak D match, TRBD2 (5 bases). Germline V gene sequence: CDR1 LGHNA, CDR2 YSLEER. CDR3 length: 17 amino acids. The V end lost 0 bases, the J end lost 4 bases, and 18 bases lay between the germline ends. The CDR3 coding sequence is TGCGCCAGCAGCCAAGATGTTCTATTCGGGGTGGGAGAGACCCAGTACTTC. This translates into CASSQDVLFGVGETQYF.

This clone has only one observation. V gene TRBV7-9 combines with J gene TRBJ1-3; D is possibly TRBD1 (6 bases). Germline V gene data show CDR1 as SEHNR and CDR2 as FQNEAQ (reference sequence). V lost 5 bases and J 0 bases, leaving 11 bases between the germline ends. The CDR3 totals 15 residues. For the CDR3, the DNA is TGTGCCAGCAGCAGGACAGAAACCTCTGGAAACACCATATATTTT. It yields the protein CASSRTETSGNTIYF. Full variable domain (missing parts from reference TRBV7-9 and TRBJ1-3): DTGVSQNPRHKITKRGQNVTFRCDPISEHNRLYWYRQTLGQGPEFLTYFQNEAQLEKSRLLSDRFSAERPKGSFSTLEIQRTEQGDSAMYLCASSRTETSGNTIYFGEGSWLTVV.

CDR3 nucleotide sequence: TGTGCCAGCAGTTCCGGGAGGGTGGGCTATGGCTACACCTTC. This codes for CASSSGRVGYGYTF. The gene calls are TRBV9 and TRBJ1-2; D remains ambiguous. Germline V gene data show CDR1 as SGDLS and CDR2 as YYNGEE. This CDR3 has 14 amino acids. V was cut by 5 bases and J by 4 bases, with 15 bases left in between.

The V call is TRBV9, the J call TRBJ1-2, with 8 bases lining up with TRBD1. The CDR3 is 13 residues long. Germline lookup yields CDR1 SGDLS and CDR2 YYNGEE. J gave up 6 bases and V 3 bases, and 4 bases lay outside the gene matches. CDR3 DNA sequence: TGTGCCAGCAGCGAAGACAGGGGCCATGGCTACACCTTC. Protein: CASSEDRGHGYTF.

The chain couples TRBV5-1 to TRBJ2-5; a weak D match, TRBD1 (6 bases). The V end lost 0 bases, the J end lost 6 bases, and 12 bases lay between the germline ends. From germline, CDR1 is SGHRS and CDR2 YFSETQ. This CDR3 has 14 amino acids. The CDR3 here is CASSLDPGVKTQYF. The DNA for the CDR3 is TGCGCCAGCAGCTTGGATCCAGGGGTGAAGACCCAGTACTTC.

The chain has TRBV7-6 and TRBJ2-2; TRBD1 agrees at 7 bases. Germline loops: CDR1 SGHVS, CDR2 FNYEAQ. The V and J ends lost 5 bases and 4 bases, in that order; junction bases with no gene match: 19. CDR3 length equals 19 residues. Written as DNA, the CDR3 is TGTGCCAGCAGCCCCCGCCCGGGACAGATCGATTTCACCACCGGGGAGCTGTTTTTT. Translated, it gives CASSPRPGQIDFTTGELFF.

V usage is TRBV27 and J usage is TRBJ1-2, with D possibly being TRBD1 (6 bases). V was shortened by 5 bases and J by 7 bases, with 14 bases between the two germline ends. Germline loops: CDR1 MNHEY, CDR2 SMNVEV (reference sequence). This CDR3 is 13 amino acids long. The CDR3 sequence: CASSPPGAFGYTF. For the CDR3, the DNA is TGTGCCAGCAGTCCCCCAGGGGCCTTTGGCTACACCTTC.

This sequence joins TRBV7-6 and TRBJ1-5; 9 nucleotides align to TRBD1. Looked up from germline, CDR1 is SGHVS and CDR2 is FNYEAQ. The CDR3 consists of 14 residues. Losses at the gene ends were 1 base for V and 6 bases for J; bases not matched to a gene: 1. CDR3 loop: CASSLVTGGQPQHF. CDR3 coding DNA: TGTGCCAGCAGCTTAGTGACAGGGGGTCAGCCCCAGCATTTT.

The chain links TRBV9 to TRBJ1-4; TRBD1 might be the D (6 bases). The CDR3 is 15 amino acids. Trimming removed 4 bases from V and 4 bases from J, with 14 bases in between. Looked up from germline, CDR1 is SGDLS and CDR2 is YYNGEE. CDR3 bases: TGTGCCAGCAGCTTTAGTGACAGGCTTAATGAAAAACTGTTTTTT. Amino acid sequence: CASSFSDRLNEKLFF.

The chain has TRBV5-1 and TRBJ1-2; 7 nucleotides align to TRBD1. The V gene end was trimmed by 3 bases and the J gene end by 8 bases; junction bases not matched to a gene: 10. Germline assignment: CDR1 SGHRS and CDR2 YFSETQ. The CDR3 runs to 14 residues. Here the CDR3 DNA reads TGCGCCAGCAGCTGGGGGACAGAGACGTTCGGCTACACCTTC. Its protein is CASSWGTETFGYTF. The full variable domain, its missing parts supplied by reference TRBV5-1 and TRBJ1-2, is KAGVTQTPRYLIKTRGQQVTLSCSPISGHRSVSWYQQTPGQGLQFLFEYFSETQRNKGNFPGRFSGRQFSNSRSEMNVSTLELGDSALYLCASSWGTETFGYTFGSGTRLTVV.

The J gene is TRBJ2-7, the V gene TRBV7-9, with a tentative D call TRBD1 (6 bases). Trimming removed 1 base from V and 2 bases from J, with 9 bases in between. The CDR3 is 14 residues long. CDR1 is SEHNR, CDR2 FQNEAQ, per germline (reference sequence). The CDR3 spells CASSLGQAAYEQYF. The CDR3 DNA follows: TGTGCCAGCAGCTTAGGACAGGCGGCCTACGAGCAGTACTTC.

The CDR3 protein is CASSVGSEGYNEQFF. The CDR3 nucleotides read TGTGCCAGCAGCGTCGGTAGCGAGGGATACAATGAGCAGTTCTTC. The J gene is TRBJ2-1, the V gene TRBV9; D is perhaps TRBD2 (5 bases). Trimming took 2 bases from V and 4 from J, leaving 13 bases between them. The germline CDR1 and CDR2 sequences are SGDLS and YYNGEE. This CDR3 has 15 residues.

The chain is built from TRBV6-5 and TRBJ1-1, with D possibly TRBD1 on 6 matching bases. The CDR3 consists of 12 residues. Germline lookup yields CDR1 MNHEY and CDR2 SVGAGI. V was trimmed by 10 bases and J by 3 bases, leaving 12 bases between them. The CDR3 nucleotides are TGTGCCACCAGGGGAAGATACACTGAAGCTTTCTTT. Protein product: CATRGRYTEAFF.

The chain couples TRBV7-2 to TRBJ1-6; D remains ambiguous. V lost 6 bases to trimming and J lost 8 bases, with 11 bases between them. The CDR3 runs to 13 residues. Germline values: CDR1 SGHTA, CDR2 FQGNSA. CDR3 loop: CASRGQEDSPLHF. In DNA form, the CDR3 reads TGTGCCAGCAGGGGCCAGGAGGATTCACCCCTCCACTTT.

The gene calls are TRBV18 and TRBJ2-2; D is undetermined. The CDR3 runs to 15 residues. Germline values: CDR1 KGHSH, CDR2 LQKENI. V lost 4 bases and J 1 base, leaving 10 bases between the germline ends. In DNA form, the CDR3 reads TGTGCCAGCTCACGGGAACGGTTGAACACCGGGGAGCTGTTTTTT. Translated: CASSRERLNTGELFF.

V is TRBV10-3 and J is TRBJ1-2, with D possibly being TRBD1 (6 bases). This CDR3 spans 13 amino acids. In germline, CDR1 is ENHRY, CDR2 SYGVKD. Trimming pared 4 bases from V and 4 bases from J, leaving 10 bases between. Here the CDR3 reads CAISVGGGYGYTF. The DNA of the CDR3 is TGTGCCATCAGTGTAGGGGGAGGCTATGGCTACACCTTC.

The chain joins TRBV18 to TRBJ1-5; D gene uncertain. Germline-derived CDR1 and CDR2 are KGHSH and LQKENI. The CDR3 has 14 amino acids. The V end lost 6 bases, the J end lost 7 bases, and 16 bases lay between the germline ends. For the CDR3, the DNA is TGTGCCAGCTCCAAAGGAGTTCAGTTCCAGCCCCAGCATTTT. Translation: CASSKGVQFQPQHF.

The rearrangement joins TRBV6-6 to TRBJ2-6; D remains unclear. Trimming removed 5 bases from V and 0 bases from J, with 8 bases in between. This CDR3 region has 15 residues. CDR1 and CDR2 (germline): MNHNY, SVGAGI (reference sequence). CDR3 DNA: TGTGCCAGCAGTCGCCACGACTCTGGGGCCAACGTCCTGACTTTC. Its protein is CASSRHDSGANVLTF.

The rearrangement joins TRBV5-1 to TRBJ2-7, with 7 bases fitting TRBD2. After removal of 4 bases from V and 1 base from J, the junction contained 5 bases not matched to a gene. The CDR3 spans 14 residues. CDR1 SGHRS and CDR2 YFSETQ come from the germline V gene. This CDR3 reads CASSPSGGSYEQYF. In DNA form, the CDR3 reads TGCGCCAGCAGCCCCTCGGGAGGATCCTACGAGCAGTACTTC.

This clone appeared a single time. This chain connects TRBV19 to TRBJ2-3, with 7 bases matching TRBD2. V gave up 5 bases and J gave up 2 bases; unmatched junction bases: 10. The CDR3 has 16 residues. From germline, CDR1 is LNHDA and CDR2 SQIVND (reference sequence). The CDR3 DNA follows: TGTGCCAGTAGTCCCTTGGACGGGAGGCTCACAGATACGCAGTATTTT. This sequence encodes CASSPLDGRLTDTQYF.

The chain combines TRBV19 with TRBJ1-1, with a tentative D call TRBD1 (5 bases). Germline CDR1 is LNHDA and CDR2 is SQIVND (reference sequence). The CDR3 runs 13 residues. V shed 4 bases and J shed 1 base, with 7 bases lying between them. The CDR3 nucleotides read TGTGCCAGTAGTACAGGGACGAACACTGAAGCTTTCTTT. As protein: CASSTGTNTEAFF.

The rearrangement links TRBV18 to TRBJ2-3; D is uncertain. Germline loops: CDR1 KGHSH, CDR2 LQKENI. The CDR3 length is 16 residues. Deletions cut 1 base from V and 4 bases from J, with 15 bases between. The CDR3 is CASSPRRPSVPDTQYF. Written as DNA, the CDR3 is TGTGCCAGCTCACCACGTCGCCCATCGGTCCCAGATACGCAGTATTTT.

The chain employs TRBV4-2 and TRBJ2-6; D unclear. Trimming pared 0 bases from V and 0 bases from J, leaving 12 bases between. The length of the CDR3 is 18 residues. CDR1 is LGHNA, CDR2 YNFKEQ, per germline. CDR3 nucleotides: TGTGCCAGCAGCCAAGAAACGTCATCAAGCTCTGGGGCCAACGTCCTGACTTTC. Protein product: CASSQETSSSSGANVLTF.

This chain joins TRBV21-1 and TRBJ1-2; the table gives TRBD1 as D, unverified against the DNA. TRBV21-1 is assigned pseudogene status. The CDR3 length is 16 residues. The CDR3 DNA follows: TGTGCCAGCAGCAAGGGGTCACAGGGGACTAACTATGGCTACACCTTC. This gives the protein CASSKGSQGTNYGYTF.

This sequence joins TRBV19 and TRBJ1-5, with D uncertain. This CDR3 comprises 17 residues. The ends were cut back, 3 bases at V and 11 bases at J, with 26 bases in the middle. Germline V gene data show CDR1 as LNHDA and CDR2 as SQIVND (reference sequence). This CDR3 reads CASSISSRRYQHVTQHF. The DNA of the CDR3 is TGTGCCAGTAGTATCTCGTCCCGGCGGTACCAACACGTGACCCAGCATTTT.

Worth noting for this clone: The identical CDR3 is also encoded by other nucleotide sequences in the sample. J is TRBJ2-5 and V is TRBV4-3; no reliable D call. The germline gives CDR1 LGHNA, CDR2 YSLEER. This CDR3 comprises 15 residues. V was cut by 0 bases and J by 1 base, with 9 bases left in between. The CDR3: CASSQEARFQETQYF. DNA for the CDR3: TGCGCCAGCAGCCAAGAAGCAAGGTTCCAAGAGACCCAGTACTTC.

This chain uses TRBV6-1 with TRBJ2-7, with 8 bases identical to TRBD1. Germline values: CDR1 MNHNS, CDR2 SASEGT. This CDR3 comprises 13 residues. Unmatched junction bases numbered 6, after V lost 4 bases and J lost 7 bases. CDR3 sequence: CASSAQGAREQYF. For the CDR3, the DNA is TGTGCCAGCAGTGCCCAGGGGGCGCGTGAGCAGTACTTC.

The V gene is TRBV23-1, the J gene TRBJ1-1, with 9 positions matching TRBD1. TRBV23-1 qualifies as an ORF whose function is uncertain. The CDR3 is 16 amino acids. The junction had 7 bases not matched to a gene; V was cut back by 3 bases and J by 2 bases. CDR3 protein: CASSQPFTGGNTEAFF. The CDR3 bases are TGCGCCAGCAGTCAGCCTTTTACAGGGGGCAACACTGAAGCTTTCTTT.